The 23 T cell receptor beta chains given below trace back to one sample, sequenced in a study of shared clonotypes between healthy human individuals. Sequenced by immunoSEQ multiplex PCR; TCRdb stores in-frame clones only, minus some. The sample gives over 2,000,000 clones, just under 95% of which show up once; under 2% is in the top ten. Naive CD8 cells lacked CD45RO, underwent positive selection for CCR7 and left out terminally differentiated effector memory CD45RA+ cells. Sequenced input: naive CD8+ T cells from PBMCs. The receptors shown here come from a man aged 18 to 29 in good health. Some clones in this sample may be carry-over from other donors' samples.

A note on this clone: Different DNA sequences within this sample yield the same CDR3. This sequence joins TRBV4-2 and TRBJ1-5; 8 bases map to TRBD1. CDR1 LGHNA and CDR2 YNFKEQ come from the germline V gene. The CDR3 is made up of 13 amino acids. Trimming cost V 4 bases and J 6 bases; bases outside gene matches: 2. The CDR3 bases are TGTGCCAGCAGCCCAGGGGGCTCTCAGCCCCAGCATTTT. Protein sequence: CASSPGGSQPQHF.

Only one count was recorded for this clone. The CDR3 here is CASSLVPAAQKMNTEAFF. As DNA, the CDR3 is TGCGCCAGCAGCTTGGTGCCAGCCGCACAAAAGATGAACACTGAAGCTTTCTTT. This chain joins TRBV5-1 and TRBJ1-1, with unresolved D. Germline V gene sequence: CDR1 SGHRS, CDR2 YFSETQ. This CDR3 comprises 18 residues. V lost 0 bases to trimming and J lost 0 bases, with 18 bases between them. Full variable domain (rest looked up from reference TRBV5-1 and TRBJ1-1): KAGVTQTPRYLIKTRGQQVTLSCSPISGHRSVSWYQQTPGQGLQFLFEYFSETQRNKGNFPGRFSGRQFSNSRSEMNVSTLELGDSALYLCASSLVPAAQKMNTEAFFGQGTRLTVV.

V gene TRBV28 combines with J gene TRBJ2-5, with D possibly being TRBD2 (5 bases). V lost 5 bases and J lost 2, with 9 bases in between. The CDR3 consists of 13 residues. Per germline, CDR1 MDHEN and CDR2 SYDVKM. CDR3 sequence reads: CASSLREQETQYF. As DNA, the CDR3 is TGTGCCAGCAGTCTAAGGGAGCAAGAGACCCAGTACTTC. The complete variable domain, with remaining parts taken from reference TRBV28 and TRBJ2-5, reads DVKVTQSSRYLVKRTGEKVFLECVQDMDHENMFWYRQDPGLGLRLIYFSYDVKMKEKGDIPEGYSVSREKKERFSLILESASTNQTSMYLCASSLREQETQYFGPGTRLLVL.

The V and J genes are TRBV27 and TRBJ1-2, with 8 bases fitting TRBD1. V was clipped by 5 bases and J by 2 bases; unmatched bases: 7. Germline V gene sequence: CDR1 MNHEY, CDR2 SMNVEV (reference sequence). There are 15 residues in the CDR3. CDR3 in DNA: TGTGCCAGCAGTAAAACTCGGACAGGGAACTATGGCTACACCTTC. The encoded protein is CASSKTRTGNYGYTF.

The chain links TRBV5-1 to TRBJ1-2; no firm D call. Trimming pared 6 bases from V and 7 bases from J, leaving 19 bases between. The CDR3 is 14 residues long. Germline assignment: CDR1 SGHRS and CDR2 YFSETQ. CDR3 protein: CASTVARAEGGYTF. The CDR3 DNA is TGCGCCAGCACCGTGGCTAGGGCCGAAGGTGGCTACACCTTC.

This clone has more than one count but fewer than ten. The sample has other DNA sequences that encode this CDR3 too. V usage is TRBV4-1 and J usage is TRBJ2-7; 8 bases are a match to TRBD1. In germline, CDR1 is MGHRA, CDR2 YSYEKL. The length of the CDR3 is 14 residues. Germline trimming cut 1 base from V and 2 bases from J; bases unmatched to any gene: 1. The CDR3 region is CASSQGTGTYEQYF. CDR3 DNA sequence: TGCGCCAGCAGCCAAGGGACAGGGACCTACGAGCAGTACTTC.

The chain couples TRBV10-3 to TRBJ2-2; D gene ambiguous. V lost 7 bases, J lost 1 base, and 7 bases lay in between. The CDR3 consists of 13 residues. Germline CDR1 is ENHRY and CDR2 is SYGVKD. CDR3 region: CAIITQNTGELFF. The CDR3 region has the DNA TGTGCCATCATTACTCAGAACACCGGGGAGCTGTTTTTT.

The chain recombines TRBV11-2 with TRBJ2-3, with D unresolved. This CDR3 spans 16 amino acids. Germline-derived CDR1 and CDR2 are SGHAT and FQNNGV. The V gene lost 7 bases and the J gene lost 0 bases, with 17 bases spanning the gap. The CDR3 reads CASINTVALSTDTQYF. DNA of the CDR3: TGTGCCAGCATCAACACGGTTGCCTTAAGCACAGATACGCAGTATTTT.

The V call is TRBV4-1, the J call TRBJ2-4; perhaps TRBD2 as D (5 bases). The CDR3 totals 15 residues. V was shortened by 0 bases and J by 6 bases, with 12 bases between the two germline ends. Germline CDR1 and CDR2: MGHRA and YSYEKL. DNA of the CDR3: TGCGCCAGCAGCCAAGATCTGGGCCTAGCAAACATTCAGTACTTC. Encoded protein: CASSQDLGLANIQYF.

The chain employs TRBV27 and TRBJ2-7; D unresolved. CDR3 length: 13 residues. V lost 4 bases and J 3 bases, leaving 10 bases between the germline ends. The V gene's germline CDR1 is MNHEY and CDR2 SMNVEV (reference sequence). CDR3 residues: CASSYGRFYEQYF. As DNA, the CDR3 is TGTGCCAGCAGTTATGGACGGTTCTACGAGCAGTACTTC.

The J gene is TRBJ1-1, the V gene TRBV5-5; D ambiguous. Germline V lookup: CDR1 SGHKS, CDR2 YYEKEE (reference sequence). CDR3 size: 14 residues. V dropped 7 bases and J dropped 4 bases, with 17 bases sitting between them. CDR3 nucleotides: TGTGCCAGCTTCGGTACTGGGGTGAGCACTGAAGCTTTCTTT. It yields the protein CASFGTGVSTEAFF.

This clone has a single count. Here the CDR3 reads CASSDRPQAYEQYF. The CDR3 region has the DNA TGTGCCAGCAGCGATCGCCCGCAGGCCTACGAGCAGTACTTC. The rearrangement links TRBV5-6 to TRBJ2-7; D not resolved. Between the trimmed V and J ends, which lost 4 bases and 2 bases, there was a span of 13 bases. Per germline, CDR1 SGHDT and CDR2 YYEEEE. This CDR3 region has 14 residues.

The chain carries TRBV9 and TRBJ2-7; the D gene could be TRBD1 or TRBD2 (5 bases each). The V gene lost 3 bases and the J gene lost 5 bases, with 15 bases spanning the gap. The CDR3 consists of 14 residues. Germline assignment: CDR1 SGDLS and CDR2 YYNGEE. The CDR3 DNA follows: TGTGCCAGCAGCGCCTCTGGAAGGGGAGACGAGCAGTACTTC. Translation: CASSASGRGDEQYF.

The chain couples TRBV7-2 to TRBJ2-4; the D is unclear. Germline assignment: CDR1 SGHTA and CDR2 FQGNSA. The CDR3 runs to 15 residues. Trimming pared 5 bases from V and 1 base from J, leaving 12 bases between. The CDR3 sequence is CASSQAWSAKNIQYF. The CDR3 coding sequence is TGTGCCAGCAGCCAAGCCTGGTCTGCCAAAAACATTCAGTACTTC.

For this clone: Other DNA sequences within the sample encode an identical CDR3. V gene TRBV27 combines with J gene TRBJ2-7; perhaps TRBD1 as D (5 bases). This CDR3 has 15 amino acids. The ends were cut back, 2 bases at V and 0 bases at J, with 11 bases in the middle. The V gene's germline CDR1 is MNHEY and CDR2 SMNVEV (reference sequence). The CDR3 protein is CASSLRGLSSYEQYF. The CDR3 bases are TGTGCCAGCAGTTTAAGGGGCCTGAGCTCCTACGAGCAGTACTTC.

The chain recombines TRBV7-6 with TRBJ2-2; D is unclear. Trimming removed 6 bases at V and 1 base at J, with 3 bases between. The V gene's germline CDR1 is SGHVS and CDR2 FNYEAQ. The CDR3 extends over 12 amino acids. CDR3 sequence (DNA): TGTGCCAGCAGGGAGAACACCGGGGAGCTGTTTTTT. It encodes CASRENTGELFF.

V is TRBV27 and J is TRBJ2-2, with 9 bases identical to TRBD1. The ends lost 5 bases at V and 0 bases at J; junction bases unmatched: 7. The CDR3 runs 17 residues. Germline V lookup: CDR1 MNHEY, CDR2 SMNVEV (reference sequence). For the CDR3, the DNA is TGTGCCAGCAGTGCGGACAGGGGACTCGCGAACACCGGGGAGCTGTTTTTT. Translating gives CASSADRGLANTGELFF.

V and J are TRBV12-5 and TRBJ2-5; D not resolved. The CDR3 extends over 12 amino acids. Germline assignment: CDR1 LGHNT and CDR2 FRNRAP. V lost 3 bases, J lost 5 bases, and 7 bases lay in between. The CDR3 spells CASGFPGETQYF. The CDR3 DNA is TGTGCTAGTGGTTTCCCGGGCGAGACCCAGTACTTC.

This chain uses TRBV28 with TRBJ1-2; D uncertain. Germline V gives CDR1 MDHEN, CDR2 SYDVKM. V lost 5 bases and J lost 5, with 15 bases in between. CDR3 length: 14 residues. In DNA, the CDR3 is TGTGCCAGCAGTCCCAACTTCCGGGCTTATGGCTACACCTTC. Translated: CASSPNFRAYGYTF.

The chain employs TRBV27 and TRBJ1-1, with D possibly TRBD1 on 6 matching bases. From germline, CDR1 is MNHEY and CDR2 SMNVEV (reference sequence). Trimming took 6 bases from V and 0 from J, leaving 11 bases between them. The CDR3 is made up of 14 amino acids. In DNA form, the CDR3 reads TGTGCCAGCAGCAACCAGGGGATGAACACTGAAGCTTTCTTT. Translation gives CASSNQGMNTEAFF.

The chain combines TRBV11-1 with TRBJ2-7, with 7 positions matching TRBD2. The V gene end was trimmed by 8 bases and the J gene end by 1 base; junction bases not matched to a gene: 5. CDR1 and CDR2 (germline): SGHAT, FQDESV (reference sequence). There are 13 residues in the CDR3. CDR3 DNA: TGTGCCAGCGGGGGGGACGGATCCTACGAGCAGTACTTC. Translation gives CASGGDGSYEQYF.

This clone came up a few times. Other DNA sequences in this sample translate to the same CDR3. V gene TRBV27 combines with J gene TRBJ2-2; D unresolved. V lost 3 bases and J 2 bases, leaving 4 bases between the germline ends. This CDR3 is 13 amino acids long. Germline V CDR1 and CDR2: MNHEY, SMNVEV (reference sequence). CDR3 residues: CASSFLNTGELFF. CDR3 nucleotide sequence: TGTGCCAGCAGTTTCCTCAACACCGGGGAGCTGTTTTTT.

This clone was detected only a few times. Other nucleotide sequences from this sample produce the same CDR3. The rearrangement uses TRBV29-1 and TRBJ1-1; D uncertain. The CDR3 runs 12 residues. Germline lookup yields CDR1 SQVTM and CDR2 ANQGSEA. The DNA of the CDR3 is TGCAGTGCCCGGGCCTTGAACACTGAAGCTTTCTTT. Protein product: CSARALNTEAFF. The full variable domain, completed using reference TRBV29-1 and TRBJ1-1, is SAVISQKPSRDICQRGTSLTIQCQVDSQVTMMFWYRQQPGQSLTLIATANQGSEATYESGFVIDKFPISRPNLTFSTLTVSNMSPEDSSIYLCSARALNTEAFFGQGTRLTVV.